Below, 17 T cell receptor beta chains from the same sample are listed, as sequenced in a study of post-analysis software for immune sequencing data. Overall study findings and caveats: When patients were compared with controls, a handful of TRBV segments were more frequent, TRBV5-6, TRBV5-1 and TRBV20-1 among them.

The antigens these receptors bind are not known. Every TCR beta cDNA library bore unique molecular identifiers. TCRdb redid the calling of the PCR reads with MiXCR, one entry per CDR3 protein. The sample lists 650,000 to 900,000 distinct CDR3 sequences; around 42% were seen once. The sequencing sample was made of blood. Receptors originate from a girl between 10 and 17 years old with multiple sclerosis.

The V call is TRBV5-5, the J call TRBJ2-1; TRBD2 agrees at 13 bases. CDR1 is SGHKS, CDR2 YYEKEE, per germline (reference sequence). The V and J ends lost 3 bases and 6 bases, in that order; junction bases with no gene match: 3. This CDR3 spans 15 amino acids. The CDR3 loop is CASSSGLAGINEQFF. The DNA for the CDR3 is TGTGCCAGCAGCTCGGGACTAGCGGGGATCAATGAGCAGTTCTTC.

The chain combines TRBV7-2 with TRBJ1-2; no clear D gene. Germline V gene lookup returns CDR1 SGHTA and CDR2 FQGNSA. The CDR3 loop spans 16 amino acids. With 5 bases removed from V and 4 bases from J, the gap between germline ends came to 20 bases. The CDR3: CASSQNPVGRLYGYTF. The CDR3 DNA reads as TGTGCCAGCAGCCAAAACCCTGTCGGACGGCTCTATGGCTACACCTTC.

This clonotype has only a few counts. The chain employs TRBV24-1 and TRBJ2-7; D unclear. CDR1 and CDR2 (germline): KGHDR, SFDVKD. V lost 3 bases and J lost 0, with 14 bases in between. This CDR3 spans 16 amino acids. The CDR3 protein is CATSDLPSRVSYEQYF. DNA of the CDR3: TGTGCCACCAGTGATCTCCCTTCTCGAGTCTCCTACGAGCAGTACTTC.

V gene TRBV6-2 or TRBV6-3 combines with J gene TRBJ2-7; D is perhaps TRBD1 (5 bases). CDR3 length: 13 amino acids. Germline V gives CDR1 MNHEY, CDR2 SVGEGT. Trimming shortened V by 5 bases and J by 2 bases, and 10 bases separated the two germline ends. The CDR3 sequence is CASSTQGTYEQYF. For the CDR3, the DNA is TGTGCCAGCAGTACTCAGGGAACCTACGAGCAGTACTTC.

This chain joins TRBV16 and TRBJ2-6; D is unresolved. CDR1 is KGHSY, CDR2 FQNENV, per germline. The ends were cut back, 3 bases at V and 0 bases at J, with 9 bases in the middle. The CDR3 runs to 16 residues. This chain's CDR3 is CASSHDSSSGANVLTF. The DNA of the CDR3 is TGTGCCAGCAGCCATGACTCTAGCTCTGGGGCCAACGTCCTGACTTTC.

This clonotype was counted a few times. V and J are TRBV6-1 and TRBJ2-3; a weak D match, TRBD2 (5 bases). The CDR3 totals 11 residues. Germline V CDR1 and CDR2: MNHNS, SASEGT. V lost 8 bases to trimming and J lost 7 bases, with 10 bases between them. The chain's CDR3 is CASLTSNTQYF. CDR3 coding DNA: TGTGCCAGCTTAACTAGTAATACGCAGTATTTT.

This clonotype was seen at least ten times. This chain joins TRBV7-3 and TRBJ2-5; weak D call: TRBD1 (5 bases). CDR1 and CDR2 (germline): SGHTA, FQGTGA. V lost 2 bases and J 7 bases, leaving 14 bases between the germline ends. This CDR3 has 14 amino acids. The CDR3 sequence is CASSLSSRGGTQYF. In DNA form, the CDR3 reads TGTGCCAGCAGCTTATCGTCTAGGGGCGGGACCCAGTACTTC.

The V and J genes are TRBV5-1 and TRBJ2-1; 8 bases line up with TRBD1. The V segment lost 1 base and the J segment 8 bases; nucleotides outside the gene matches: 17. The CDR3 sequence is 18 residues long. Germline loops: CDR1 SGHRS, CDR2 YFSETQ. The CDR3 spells CASSLYDGTGVLEDEQFF. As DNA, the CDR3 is TGCGCCAGCAGCTTGTACGATGGGACAGGAGTTCTGGAGGATGAGCAGTTCTTC.

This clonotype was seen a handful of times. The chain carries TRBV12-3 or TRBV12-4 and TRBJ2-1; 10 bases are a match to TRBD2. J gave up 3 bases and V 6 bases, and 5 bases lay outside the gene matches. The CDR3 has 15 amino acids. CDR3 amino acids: CASSRASGSYNEQFF. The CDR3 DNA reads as TGTGCCAGCAGCCGGGCTAGCGGGAGCTACAATGAGCAGTTCTTC.

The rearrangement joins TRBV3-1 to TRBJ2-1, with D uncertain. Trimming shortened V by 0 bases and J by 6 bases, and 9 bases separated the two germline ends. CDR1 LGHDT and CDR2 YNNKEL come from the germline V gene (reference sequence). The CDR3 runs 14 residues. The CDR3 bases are TGTGCCAGCAGCCAAGATAGGAGCCTCAATGAGCAGTTCTTC. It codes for CASSQDRSLNEQFF.

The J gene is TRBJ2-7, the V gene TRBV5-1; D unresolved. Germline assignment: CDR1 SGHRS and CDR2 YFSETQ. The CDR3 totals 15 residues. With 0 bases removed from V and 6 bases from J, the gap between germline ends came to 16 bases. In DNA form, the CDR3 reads TGCGCCAGCAGCTTGGAACAGCCCTACCGCGGCGAGCAGTACTTC. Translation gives CASSLEQPYRGEQYF.

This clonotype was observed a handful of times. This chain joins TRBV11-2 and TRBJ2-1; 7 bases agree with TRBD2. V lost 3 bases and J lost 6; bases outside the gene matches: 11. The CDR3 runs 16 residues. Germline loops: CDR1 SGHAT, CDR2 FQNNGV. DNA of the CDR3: TGTGCCAGCAGCTTCTCTGGAGCGGGAATTGGCAATGAGCAGTTCTTC. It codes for CASSFSGAGIGNEQFF.

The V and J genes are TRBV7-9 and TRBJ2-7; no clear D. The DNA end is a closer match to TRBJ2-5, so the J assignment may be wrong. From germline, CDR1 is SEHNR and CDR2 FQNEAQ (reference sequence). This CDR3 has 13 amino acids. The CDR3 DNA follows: TGTGCCAGCAGCCCCTCGGTTCTGGAGACCCAGTACTTC. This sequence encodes CASSPSVLETQYF.

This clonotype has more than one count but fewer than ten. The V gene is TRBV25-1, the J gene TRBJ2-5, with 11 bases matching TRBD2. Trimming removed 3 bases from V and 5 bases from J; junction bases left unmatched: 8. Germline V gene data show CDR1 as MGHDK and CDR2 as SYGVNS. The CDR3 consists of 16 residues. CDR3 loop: CASSDKLAGARETQYF. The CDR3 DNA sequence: TGTGCCAGCAGTGACAAACTAGCGGGAGCAAGGGAGACCCAGTACTTC.

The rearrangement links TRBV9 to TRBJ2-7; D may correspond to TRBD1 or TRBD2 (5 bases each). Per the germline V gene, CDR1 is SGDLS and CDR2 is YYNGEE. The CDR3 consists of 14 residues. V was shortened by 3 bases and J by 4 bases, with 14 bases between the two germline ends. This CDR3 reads CASSDQMGEYEQYF. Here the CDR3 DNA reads TGTGCCAGCAGCGACCAAATGGGGGAATACGAGCAGTACTTC.

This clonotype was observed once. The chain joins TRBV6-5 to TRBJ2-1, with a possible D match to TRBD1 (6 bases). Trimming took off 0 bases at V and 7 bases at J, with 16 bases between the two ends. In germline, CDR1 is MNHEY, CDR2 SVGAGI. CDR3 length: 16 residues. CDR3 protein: CASSYSVLTRGNEQFF. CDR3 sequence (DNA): TGTGCCAGCAGTTACTCCGTACTCACCAGGGGTAATGAGCAGTTCTTC.

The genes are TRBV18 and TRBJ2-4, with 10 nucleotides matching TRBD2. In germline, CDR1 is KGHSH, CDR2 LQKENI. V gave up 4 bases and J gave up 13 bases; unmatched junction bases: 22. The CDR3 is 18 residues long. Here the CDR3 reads CASSRVPSGTSEYNEQYF. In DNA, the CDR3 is TGTGCCAGCTCACGAGTACCCTCCGGGACTAGCGAGTACAATGAGCAGTACTTC.